This T cell receptor (beta chain) was sequenced for a study of identical twins. TCRdb used MiXCR to reprocess the 5' RACE reads, holding one entry per CDR3 protein. The sample has about 700,000 distinct CDR3 sequences, 6% to 6.5% seen once. This clonotype has at least ten counts. The sequencing input was naive T cells sorted from blood. The clonotype was recovered from a man between 18 and 29 years old in good health.

CDR3 bases: TGTGCCAGCAGCCAGGACGGATTCAATCAGCCCCAGCATTTT. Translation gives CASSQDGFNQPQHF. J is TRBJ1-5 and V is TRBV7-9; the D is unclear. The V end was cut by 5 bases, the J end by 3 bases, with 11 bases between. Germline V lookup: CDR1 SEHNR, CDR2 FQNEAQ (reference sequence). This CDR3 comprises 14 residues.